This TCR beta chain comes out of a study of T cells after yellow fever vaccination. Study information: Those fractions that held only low numbers of cells were prepared using the SMART-Seq v4 Ultra Low Input RNA kit.

Germline V CDR1 and CDR2: MNHEY, SVGEGT. The CDR3 length is 14 residues. The V end lost 6 bases, the J end lost 5 bases, and 17 bases lay between the germline ends. Template-switching 5'RACE yielded the TCR cDNA; a universal primer site and UMIs were added in the process. TCRdb used MiXCR to reprocess the 5' RACE reads, holding one entry per CDR3 protein. The sample shows hundreds of thousands of distinct CDR3 sequences, 13% of them seen only once. This clonotype has more than one count but fewer than ten. Its target is unknown. Study outcomes and limitations: The study noted that FACS-sorted repertoires could contain abundant clonotypes contaminating from the bulk population. Boosting was followed by the reappearance of most primary-vaccination clones (96% CD4, 88% CD8).

The rearrangement uses TRBV6-2 or TRBV6-3 and TRBJ2-7, with D perhaps matching TRBD1 (6 bases). Sequenced here: PBMCs, sampled on the day of the yellow fever booster vaccination. This clonotype was sampled from a man under 40 who received the YFV17D yellow fever vaccine. The CDR3 DNA is TGTGCCAGCAGCCGCCGTGGGGGCCGGGACGAGCAGTACTTC. It codes for CASSRRGGRDEQYF.